These 13 T cell receptor beta chains were sequenced from one sample in a study of CD8+CD57+ T cells in acquired aplastic anemia. It was genomic DNA that served as the template for profiling TCR beta VDJ and CDR3. MiXCR was run by TCRdb on the reads, yielding one entry per CDR3 protein. There are 200,000 to 250,000 distinct CDR3 sequences in the sample; approximately 51% occur only once, and approximately 20% lies in the top ten. CD8+CD57+ cell expansion, shown by flow cytometry, had occurred in the patients selected for sequencing. Sequencing was carried out using sorted CD4+, CD8+, or CD8+CD57+ T cells (not recorded which) from PBMCs. Source of these receptors: a human donor with aplastic anemia.

Points on this clonotype: The missing conserved phenylalanine or tryptophan at the end of this CDR3 makes a read error likely. This rearrangement joins TRBV15 to TRBJ1-1; no clear D gene. V was pared by 1 base and J by 0 bases, with 12 bases between. The CDR3 has 16 residues. Germline V gene lookup returns CDR1 LNHNV and CDR2 YYDKDF (reference sequence). Here the CDR3 reads CATSRGLYSLNTEAFS. The CDR3 bases are TGTGCCACCAGCAGAGGTTTGTACAGTTTGAACACTGAAGCTTTCTCT.

V gene TRBV7-9 combines with J gene TRBJ2-1, with D perhaps TRBD1 or TRBD2 (6 bases each). Germline assignment: CDR1 SEHNR and CDR2 FQNEAQ (reference sequence). The CDR3 totals 13 residues. V was clipped by 5 bases and J by 7 bases, with 12 bases between them. The CDR3 loop reads CASSRGGSNEQFF. CDR3 in DNA: TGTGCCAGCAGCAGAGGGGGGAGTAATGAGCAGTTCTTC. The full variable domain, rest sourced from reference TRBV7-9 and TRBJ2-1, is DTGVSQNPRHKITKRGQNVTFRCDPISEHNRLYWYRQTLGQGPEFLTYFQNEAQLEKSRLLSDRFSAERPKGSFSTLEIQRTEQGDSAMYLCASSRGGSNEQFFGPGTRLTVL.

Ten or more counts support this clonotype. CDR3 region: CASSLGQLDYEQYF. CDR3 in DNA: TGTGCCAGCAGCTTGGGTCAGCTAGACTACGAGCAGTACTTC. This chain links TRBV5-8 with TRBJ2-7; the D is unclear. Germline V gene lookup returns CDR1 SGHTS and CDR2 YDEGEE. CDR3 length: 14 amino acids. V was trimmed by 0 bases and J by 3 bases, leaving 10 bases between them.

Notes on this clonotype: The CDR3 end shows no conserved phenylalanine or tryptophan, and so a read error is likely. J is TRBJ1-6 and V is TRBV25-1; D is perhaps TRBD1 (5 bases). The CDR3 consists of 15 residues. In germline, CDR1 is MGHDK, CDR2 SYGVNS. V was clipped by 8 bases and J by 9 bases, with 20 bases between them. The CDR3 DNA reads TGTGCCAGCTCACCATTAAGGGGTGTAGGTTCACCCCTCCACTCT. It codes for CASSPLRGVGSPLHS.

Notes on this clonotype: With a much larger clone just one base away, this may be a read error. V is TRBV2 and J is TRBJ1-1; TRBD1 matches at 8 bases. Looked up from germline, CDR1 is SNHLY and CDR2 is FYNNEI. The CDR3 loop spans 15 amino acids. The V segment lost 2 bases and the J segment 0 bases; nucleotides outside the gene matches: 2. The CDR3 nucleotides are TGTGCCAGCAGTGAACAGGGGGCGGTGAACACTGAAGCTTTCTTT. Amino acid sequence: CASSEQGAVNTEAFF.

The rearrangement links TRBV2 to TRBJ1-1; D possibly corresponds to TRBD1 (5 bases). Germline V gives CDR1 SNHLY, CDR2 FYNNEI. The length of the CDR3 is 17 residues. V was clipped by 6 bases and J by 3 bases, with 23 bases between them. The DNA for the CDR3 is TGTGCCAGCAGGGCAACAGGACTACAGGTTGGGGACACTGAAGCTTTCTTT. It is translated as CASRATGLQVGDTEAFF.

V usage is TRBV10-3 and J usage is TRBJ1-2; D gene ambiguous. This CDR3 has 12 amino acids. Germline lookup yields CDR1 ENHRY and CDR2 SYGVKD. Trimming took off 2 bases at V and 6 bases at J, with 7 bases between the two ends. The DNA of the CDR3 is TGTGCCATCAGTGAGGGACGAAATGGCTACACCTTC. Translated: CAISEGRNGYTF.

This clonotype was detected ten times or more. The rearrangement uses TRBV20-1 and TRBJ1-3; D not resolved. Trimming took 5 bases from V and 6 from J, leaving 14 bases between them. CDR3 size: 13 residues. Per the germline V gene, CDR1 is DFQATT and CDR2 is SNEGSKA (reference sequence). The CDR3 spells CSAFGGVENTIYF. The CDR3 nucleotides are TGCAGTGCTTTCGGCGGGGTGGAAAACACCATATATTTT.

Concerning this clonotype itself: A read error may account for a junction end that differs from germline. V usage is TRBV5-1 and J usage is TRBJ2-1; no reliable D call. CDR3 length: 12 residues. Germline values: CDR1 SGHRS, CDR2 YFSETQ. The CDR3 region has the DNA TGTGCCAGTCGAAGCTCCTACAATGAGCAGTTCTTC. Protein sequence: CASRSSYNEQFF.

This chain connects TRBV20-1 to TRBJ2-5, with 8 nucleotides matching TRBD2. The end of the DNA aligns better with TRBJ2-7, so the J call may be wrong. This CDR3 spans 15 amino acids. CDR1 is DFQATT and CDR2 is SNEGSKA in the germline V gene (reference sequence). CDR3 protein: CSVEGAVAGTYEQYF. The DNA of the CDR3 is TGCAGTGTAGAAGGGGCGGTAGCGGGGACCTACGAGCAGTACTTC.

The DNA for the CDR3 is TGCAGTGCTCCGTCCCGGGACAACACCGGGGAGCTGTTTTTT. Its protein product is CSAPSRDNTGELFF. The chain is built from TRBV20-1 and TRBJ2-2; D may match TRBD1 or TRBD2 (5 bases each). Germline V gene lookup returns CDR1 DFQATT and CDR2 SNEGSKA (reference sequence). With 5 bases removed from V and 2 bases from J, the gap between germline ends came to 12 bases. The CDR3 runs to 14 residues.

Here the CDR3 DNA reads TGTGCCAGCAGCTCCCTTGGGGGGACGAGCTCCTACGAGCAGTACTTC. Translation: CASSSLGGTSSYEQYF. The genes are TRBV7-3 and TRBJ2-7, with D tentatively TRBD2 (6 bases). Per germline, CDR1 SGHTA and CDR2 FQGTGA. This CDR3 spans 16 amino acids. Trimming left V 4 bases short and J 0 bases short, with 16 bases between. The whole variable domain, filled in from reference TRBV7-3 and TRBJ2-7, reads GAGVSQTPSNKVTEKGKYVELRCDPISGHTALYWYRQSLGQGPEFLIYFQGTGAADDSGLPNDRFFAVRPEGSVSTLKIQRTERGDSAVYLCASSSLGGTSSYEQYFGPGTRLTVT.

This clonotype was observed at least ten times. V is TRBV20-1 and J is TRBJ1-1; D possibly corresponds to TRBD1 (6 bases). Trimming pared 5 bases from V and 4 bases from J, leaving 17 bases between. This CDR3 is 14 amino acids long. CDR1 and CDR2 (germline): DFQATT, SNEGSKA (reference sequence). The CDR3 DNA reads as TGCAGTGCTTTCGAACAGGGAGGGGGCACTGAAGCTTTCTTT. Amino acid sequence: CSAFEQGGGTEAFF.